The rows below give T cell receptor delta chains drawn from one sample of a study of gamma-delta chains in newborns, infants, children. With CATT, TCRdb re-called clones from the reads. The table has nearly 8,500 delta-chain clones, 1.6% seen once. Sequenced input: blood. These receptor sequences come from a child who was a newborn, infant or young child, either healthy, febrile or measles-vaccinated (not recorded which). Each CDR3 is given with its conserved first and last residue. The D gene is left open where the match is weak. A clone size is listed for some rows: how often the clone was seen (once, few, many), or a class if it is expanded.

J | size | D | V | CDR3 | DNA
TRDJ1 | - | TRDD3 | TRDV1 | CALGDDWPTGGSPYPSYTDKPIF | TGTGCTCTTGGGGACGACTGGCCTACTGGGGGATCGCCCTACCCCTCGTACACCGATAAACCCATCTTT
TRDJ1 | - | TRDD3 | TRDV1 | CALNLPTGGIYWGIREYTDKLIF | TGTGCTCTTAATCTTCCTACGGGTGGGATCTACTGGGGGATCCGGGAGTACACCGATAAACTCATCTTT
TRDJ1 | few | TRDD2 | TRDV3 | CASEPFLHFGGMKTDKLIF | TGTGCCTCAGAACCCTTCCTACACTTCGGGGGGATGAAAACCGATAAACTCATCTTT
TRDJ1 | few | - | TRDV1 | CALLVPAREQLYTDKLIF | TGTGCTCTCCTCGTTCCCGCTCGGGAGCAACTGTACACCGATAAACTCATCTTT
TRDJ2 | medium-sized | TRDD3 | TRDV1 | CALGELALPGGYGLILTAQLFF | TGTGCTCTTGGGGAACTAGCCCTACCTGGGGGATACGGGTTGATTTTGACAGCACAACTCTTCTTT
TRDJ1 | - | TRDD3 | TRDV1 | CALGPLGGNGGYTDKLIF | TGTGCTCTTGGGCCTCTGGGGGGTAATGGGGGATACACCGATAAACTCATCTTT
TRDJ1 | medium-sized | - | TRDV1 | CALGSTATDKLIF | TGTGCTCTTGGGTCCACGGCCACCGATAAACTCATCTTT
TRDJ1 | few | TRDD3 | TRDV1 | CALVTGGPGTDKLIF | TGTGCTCTTGTTACTGGGGGACCAGGCACCGATAAACTCATCTTT
TRDJ1 | medium-sized | TRDD3 | TRDV1 | CALGSSSTDWGYTDKLIF | TGTGCTCTTGGGTCCTCGTCGACTGACTGGGGGTACACCGATAAACTCATCTTT
TRDJ1 | many | - | TRDV1 | CALGELGAGWGPHTDKLIF | TGTGCTCTTGGGGAACTAGGGGCGGGATGGGGGCCTCACACCGATAAACTCATCTTT
TRDJ1 | - | - | TRDV3 | CAFKSRSSYVLRMGPGKLIF | TGTGCCTTTAAGTCCCGTTCTTCGTACGTCCTAAGAATGGGCCCTGGGAAACTCATCTTT
TRDJ1 | medium-sized | - | TRDV1 | CALGITTRGETYTDKLIF | TGTGCTCTTGGGATTACTACGAGGGGGGAAACGTACACCGATAAACTCATCTTT
TRDJ1 | medium-sized | TRDD3 | TRDV1 | CALGENLLYWGIEEYTDKLIF | TGTGCTCTTGGGGAAAACCTATTGTACTGGGGGATAGAGGAGTACACCGATAAACTCATCTTT
TRDJ3 | medium-sized | - | TRDV2 | CACDTAGPSSWDTRQMFF | TGTGCCTGTGACACCGCGGGGCCCTCCTCCTGGGACACCCGACAGATGTTTTTC
TRDJ1 | few | - | TRDV1 | CALEEPALQYLGVNTDKLIF | TGTGCTCTTGAGGAACCTGCCCTACAGTACTTGGGGGTGAACACCGATAAACTCATCTTT
TRDJ1 | medium-sized | TRDD3 | TRDV1 | CALGETSYVRGIRATDKLIF | TGTGCTCTTGGGGAAACTTCCTACGTAAGGGGGATACGCGCCACCGATAAACTCATCTTT
TRDJ1 | few | TRDD3 | TRDV3 | CAFGGYTDKLIF | TGTGCCTTTGGGGGATACACCGATAAACTCATCTTT
TRDJ1 | medium-sized | - | TRDV1 | CALGVHQGGADKLIF | TGTGCTCTTGGGGTCCATCAGGGGGGTGCCGATAAACTCATCTTT
TRDJ3 | medium-sized | TRDD3 | TRDV2 | CACDNLGDTESSWDTRQMFF | TGTGCCTGTGACAATCTGGGGGATACGGAGAGCTCCTGGGACACCCGACAGATGTTTTTC
TRDJ1 | medium-sized | TRDD3 | TRDV1 | CALGGQPSYSPGGYRTDKLIF | TGTGCTCTTGGGGGCCAGCCTTCCTATTCGCCTGGGGGATACCGAACCGATAAACTCATCTTT
TRDJ1 | - | - | TRDV1 | CALGEIIFPTRGLGGYTDKLIF | TGTGCTCTTGGGGAGATAATCTTTCCTACCCGAGGACTGGGGGGGTACACCGATAAACTCATCTTT
TRDJ1 | - | TRDD3 | TRDV1 | CALGETRYYPDWGYTDKLIF | TGTGCTCTTGGGGAAACTAGGTACTACCCGGACTGGGGATACACCGATAAACTCATCTTT
TRDJ2 | - | TRDD3 | TRDV2 | CACDPLLGDTGYKAAQLFF | TGTGCCTGTGACCCCTTACTGGGGGATACGGGGTATAAGGCAGCACAACTCTTCTTT
TRDJ1 | medium-sized | TRDD3 | TRDV1 | CALGGGGWGIPDKLIF | TGTGCTCTTGGAGGCGGGGGTTGGGGGATACCCGATAAACTCATCTTT
TRDJ3 | medium-sized | TRDD3 | TRDV2 | CACDIIGGRSWDTRQMFF | TGTGCCTGTGACATAATTGGGGGACGCTCCTGGGACACCCGACAGATGTTTTTC
TRDJ1 | - | TRDD3 | TRDV1 | CALHPSFLRWCWGIPSNTDKLIF | TGTGCTCTTCATCCCTCCTTCCTACGCTGGTGCTGGGGGATACCCTCTAACACCGATAAACTCATCTTT
TRDJ1 | few | TRDD3 | TRDV1 | CALGELSLPTTYTGGYRSGKLIF | TGTGCTCTTGGGGAACTCAGTCTCCCTACAACCTATACTGGGGGATACCGTTCAGGTAAACTCATCTTT
TRDJ1 | medium-sized | TRDD3 | TRDV2 | CACDYWGPPSLRYTDKLIF | TGTGCCTGTGACTACTGGGGGCCTCCGTCATTACGGTACACCGATAAACTCATCTTT
TRDJ1 | medium-sized | - | TRDV1 | CALGEYWGPRVTDKLIF | TGTGCTCTTGGGGAATATTGGGGGCCACGGGTCACCGATAAACTCATCTTT
TRDJ1 | medium-sized | TRDD3 | TRDV1 | CALGELSRTGGWYTDKLIF | TGTGCTCTTGGGGAACTTTCCCGTACTGGGGGTTGGTACACCGATAAACTCATCTTT
TRDJ1 | - | - | TRDV1 | CALGAYGFFGLYTDKLIF | TGTGCTCTTGGGGCATATGGATTTTTTGGGTTGTACACCGATAAACTCATCTTT
TRDJ1 | medium-sized | - | TRDV1 | CALGDYPTWYWEDKLIF | TGTGCTCTTGGGGACTATCCTACATGGTACTGGGAAGATAAACTCATCTTT
TRDJ2 | many | TRDD3 | TRDV1 | CALGVTHLLPVLGDTPRALTAQLFF | TGTGCTCTTGGGGTTACCCACCTCCTCCCCGTACTGGGGGATACGCCCAGGGCTTTGACAGCACAACTCTTCTTT
TRDJ1 | - | - | TRDV1 | CALGILPTIVLGEKYTDKLIF | TGTGCTCTTGGGATACTTCCTACGATAGTACTGGGGGAAAAGTACACCGATAAACTCATCTTT
TRDJ1 | medium-sized | TRDD3 | TRDV3 | CALRLLGDTPYTDKLIF | TGTGCCTTGCGACTTCTGGGGGATACCCCGTACACCGATAAACTCATCTTT
TRDJ2 | - | TRDD3 | TRDV2 | CARDTVGGPSLTAQLFF | TGTGCCCGTGACACCGTTGGGGGACCATCTTTGACAGCACAACTCTTCTTT
TRDJ1 | - | - | TRDV1 | CALRELGCRTDKLIF | TGTGCTCTTAGGGAACTGGGCTGCCGCACCGATAAACTCATCTTT
TRDJ1 | medium-sized | - | TRDV1 | CALGEQAPHLRTYTDKLIF | TGTGCTCTTGGGGAACAGGCCCCCCATTTAAGGACCTACACCGATAAACTCATCTTT
TRDJ1 | - | TRDD3 | TRDV1 | CALGEPQTLAPLGDPTDKPIF | TGTGCTCTTGGGGAACCCCAAACTCTCGCTCCACTGGGGGATCCCACCGATAAACCCATCTTT
TRDJ1 | few | - | TRDV1 | CALGVSLPTIYSGGYLLYTDKLIF | TGTGCTCTTGGGGTCAGCCTTCCTACCATTTATTCTGGGGGATATCTCCTGTACACCGATAAACTCATCTTT
TRDJ1 | few | - | TRDV1 | CALGERRGSYGWGTYADKLIF | TGTGCTCTTGGGGAACGGCGAGGTTCCTACGGCTGGGGGACATACGCCGATAAACTCATCTTT
TRDJ1 | - | - | TRDV1 | CALGELPWRSDKLIF | TGTGCTCTTGGGGAACTCCCCTGGCGTTCCGATAAACTCATCTTT
TRDJ2 | medium-sized | - | TRDV3 | CAFSPCRGLSYSALTAQLFF | TGTGCCTTTTCCCCTTGCCGGGGGCTCAGCTATTCAGCTTTGACAGCACAACTCTTCTTT
TRDJ1 | medium-sized | - | TRDV1 | CALGAPGAFQSLYWRGDTDKLIF | TGTGCTCTTGGGGCCCCAGGGGCCTTCCAAAGTCTCTACTGGAGAGGGGACACCGATAAACTCATCTTT
TRDJ1 | - | TRDD3 | TRDV1 | CAFYSPYWGILETDKLIF | TGTGCTTTTTACTCCCCGTACTGGGGGATACTCGAAACCGATAAACTCATCTTT
TRDJ1 | few | - | TRAV29/DV5 | CSVLLCSSSFPDKLIF | -
TRDJ2 | medium-sized | - | TRDV2 | CACDGGGLTAQLFF | TGTGCCTGTGACGGCGGGGGGTTGACAGCACAACTCTTCTTT
TRDJ1 | - | - | TRDV1 | CALGGTAFPLVKGDSPKYTDKLIF | TGTGCTCTTGGGGGCACGGCCTTCCCTCTCGTAAAGGGGGATTCCCCCAAGTACACCGATAAACTCATCTTT
TRDJ1 | few | TRDD3 | TRDV1 | CALGDWGTDDTDKLIF | TGTGCTCTTGGGGACTGGGGGACCGATGACACCGATAAACTCATCTTT